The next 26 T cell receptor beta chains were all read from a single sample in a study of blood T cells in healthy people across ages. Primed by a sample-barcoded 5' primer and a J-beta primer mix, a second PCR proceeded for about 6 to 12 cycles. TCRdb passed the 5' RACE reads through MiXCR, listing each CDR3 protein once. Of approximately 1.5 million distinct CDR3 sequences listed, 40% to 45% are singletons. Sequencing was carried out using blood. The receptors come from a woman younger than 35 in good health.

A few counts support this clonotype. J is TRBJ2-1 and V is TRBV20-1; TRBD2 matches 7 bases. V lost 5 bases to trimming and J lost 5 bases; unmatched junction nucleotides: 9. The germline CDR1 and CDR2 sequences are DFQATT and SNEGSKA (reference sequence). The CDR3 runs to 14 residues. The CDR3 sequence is CSAPPGLDHNEQFF. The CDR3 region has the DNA TGCAGTGCTCCTCCTGGACTAGACCACAATGAGCAGTTCTTC.

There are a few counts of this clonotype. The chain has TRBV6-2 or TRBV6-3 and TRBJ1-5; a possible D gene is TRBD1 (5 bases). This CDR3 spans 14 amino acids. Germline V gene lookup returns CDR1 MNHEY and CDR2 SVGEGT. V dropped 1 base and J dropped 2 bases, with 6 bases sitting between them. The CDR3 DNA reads TGTGCCAGCAGTTACTGGGGGGGCAATCAGCCCCAGCATTTT. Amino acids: CASSYWGGNQPQHF.

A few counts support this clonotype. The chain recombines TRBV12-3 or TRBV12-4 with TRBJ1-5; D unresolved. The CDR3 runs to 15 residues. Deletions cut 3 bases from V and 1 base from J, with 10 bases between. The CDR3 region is CASSLVHRSNQPQHF. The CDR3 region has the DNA TGTGCCAGCAGTTTGGTCCACAGAAGCAATCAGCCCCAGCATTTT.

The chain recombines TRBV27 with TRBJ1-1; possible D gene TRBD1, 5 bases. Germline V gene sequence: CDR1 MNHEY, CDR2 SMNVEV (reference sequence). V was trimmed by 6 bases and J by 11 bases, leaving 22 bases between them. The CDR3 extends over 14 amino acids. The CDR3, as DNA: TGTGCCAGCAGATATGCAGGGACGGCCGCCCGGGCTTTCTTT. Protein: CASRYAGTAARAFF.

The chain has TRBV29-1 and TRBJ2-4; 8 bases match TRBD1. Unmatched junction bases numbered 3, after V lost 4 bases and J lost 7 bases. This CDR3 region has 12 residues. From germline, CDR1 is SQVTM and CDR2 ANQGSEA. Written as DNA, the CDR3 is TGCAGCGTTGGGCAGGGGGCTAACATTCAGTACTTC. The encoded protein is CSVGQGANIQYF.

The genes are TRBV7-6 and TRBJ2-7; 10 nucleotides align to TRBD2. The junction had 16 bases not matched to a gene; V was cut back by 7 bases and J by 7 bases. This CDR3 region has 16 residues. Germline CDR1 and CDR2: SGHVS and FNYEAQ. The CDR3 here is CASTLGAASGSAEQYF. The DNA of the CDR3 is TGTGCCAGCACCCTGGGCGCGGCTAGCGGGAGTGCTGAGCAGTACTTC.

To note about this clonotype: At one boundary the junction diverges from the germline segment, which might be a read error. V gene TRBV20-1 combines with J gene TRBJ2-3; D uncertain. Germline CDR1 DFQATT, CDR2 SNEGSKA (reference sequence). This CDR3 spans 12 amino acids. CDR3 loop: CSAREGLDAQYF. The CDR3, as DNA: TGCAGTGCTAGAGAGGGGTTAGATGCGCAGTATTTT.

CDR3 coding DNA: TGTGCCAGCAGCCCACAGGGCTTAGGGTCAGATACGCAGTATTTT. Translating gives CASSPQGLGSDTQYF. The rearrangement joins TRBV7-2 to TRBJ2-3; perhaps TRBD1 as D (6 bases). The V and J ends lost 5 bases and 4 bases respectively, with 16 bases between them. The CDR3 is 15 amino acids. The germline V gene encodes CDR1 SGHTA and CDR2 FQGNSA.

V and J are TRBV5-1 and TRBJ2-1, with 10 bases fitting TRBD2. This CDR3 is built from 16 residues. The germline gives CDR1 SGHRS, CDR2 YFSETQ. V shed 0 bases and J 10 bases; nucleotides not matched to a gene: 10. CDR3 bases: TGCGCCAGCAGCTTGGTTGGCCAGCGGGAGGGCCTGGAGCAGTTCTTC. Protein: CASSLVGQREGLEQFF.

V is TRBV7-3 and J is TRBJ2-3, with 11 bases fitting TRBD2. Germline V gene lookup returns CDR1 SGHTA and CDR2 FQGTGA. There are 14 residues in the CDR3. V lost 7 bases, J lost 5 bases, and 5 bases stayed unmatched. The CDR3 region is CASTTGTSGDTQYF. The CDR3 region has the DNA TGTGCCAGCACCACCGGGACTAGCGGAGATACGCAGTATTTT.

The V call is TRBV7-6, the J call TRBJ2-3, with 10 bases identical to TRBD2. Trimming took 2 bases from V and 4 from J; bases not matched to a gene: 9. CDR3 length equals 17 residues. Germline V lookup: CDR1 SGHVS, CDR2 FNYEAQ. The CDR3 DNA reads TGTGCCAGCAGCTTATATCTCACTAGCGGGATTTCAGATACGCAGTATTTT. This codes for CASSLYLTSGISDTQYF.

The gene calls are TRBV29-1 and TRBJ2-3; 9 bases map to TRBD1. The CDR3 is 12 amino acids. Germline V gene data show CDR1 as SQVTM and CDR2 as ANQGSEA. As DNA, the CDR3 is TGCAGTTTCGGACAGGGGACAGATACGCAGTATTTT. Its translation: CSFGQGTDTQYF.

The CDR3 sequence: CASRSVADEQYF. CDR3 coding DNA: TGTGCCAGCAGGTCTGTCGCAGACGAGCAGTACTTC. The chain employs TRBV7-2 and TRBJ2-7; unclear D gene. The CDR3 has 12 amino acids. Germline V CDR1 and CDR2: SGHTA, FQGNSA. The V end lost 6 bases, the J end lost 5 bases, and 11 bases lay between the germline ends.

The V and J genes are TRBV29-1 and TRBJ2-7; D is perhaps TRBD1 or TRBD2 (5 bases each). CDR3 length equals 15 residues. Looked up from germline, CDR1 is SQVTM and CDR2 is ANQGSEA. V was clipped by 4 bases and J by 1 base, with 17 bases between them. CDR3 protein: CSVGKGTVRSYEQYF. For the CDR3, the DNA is TGCAGCGTTGGGAAAGGGACGGTACGGTCCTACGAGCAGTACTTC.

CDR3: CASSQQERVGEQYF. CDR3 in DNA: TGCGCCAGCAGCCAGCAAGAGAGGGTCGGCGAACAGTACTTC. This sequence joins TRBV4-3 and TRBJ2-7; tentative D call: TRBD2 (5 bases). CDR1 and CDR2 (germline): LGHNA, YSLEER. The CDR3 runs to 14 residues. V was shortened by 3 bases and J by 10 bases, with 19 bases between the two germline ends.

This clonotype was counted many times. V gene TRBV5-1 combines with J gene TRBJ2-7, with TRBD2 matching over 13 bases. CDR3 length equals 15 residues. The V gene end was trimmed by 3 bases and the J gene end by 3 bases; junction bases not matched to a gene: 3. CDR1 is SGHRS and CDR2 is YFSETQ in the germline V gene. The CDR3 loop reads CASSSWTSGSYEQYF. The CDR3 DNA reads TGCGCCAGCAGCTCTTGGACTAGCGGGAGCTACGAGCAGTACTTC.

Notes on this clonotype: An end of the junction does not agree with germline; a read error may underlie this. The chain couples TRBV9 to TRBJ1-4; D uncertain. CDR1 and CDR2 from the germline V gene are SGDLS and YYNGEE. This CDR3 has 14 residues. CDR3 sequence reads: CACSVAPRDDKLFF. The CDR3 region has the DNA TGTGCCTGCAGCGTAGCGCCCCGGGATGACAAACTGTTTTTT.

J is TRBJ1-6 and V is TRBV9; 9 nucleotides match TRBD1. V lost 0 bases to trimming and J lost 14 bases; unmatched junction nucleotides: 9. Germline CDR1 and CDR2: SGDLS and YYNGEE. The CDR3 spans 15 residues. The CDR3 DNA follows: TGTGCCAGCAGCGTAGGTGACAGGGGGAGCTCGGCCCTCCACTTT. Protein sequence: CASSVGDRGSSALHF. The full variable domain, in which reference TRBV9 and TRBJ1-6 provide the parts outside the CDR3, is DSGVTQTPKHLITATGQRVTLRCSPRSGDLSVYWYQQSLDQGLQFLIQYYNGEERAKGNILERFSAQQFPDLHSELNLSSLELGDSALYFCASSVGDRGSSALHFGNGTRLTVT.

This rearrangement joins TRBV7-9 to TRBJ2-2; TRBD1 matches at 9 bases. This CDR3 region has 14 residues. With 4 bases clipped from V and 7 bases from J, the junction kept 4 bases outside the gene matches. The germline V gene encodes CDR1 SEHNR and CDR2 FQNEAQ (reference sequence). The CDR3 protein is CASSWTGVSGELFF. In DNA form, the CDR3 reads TGTGCCAGCAGCTGGACAGGGGTCAGCGGGGAGCTGTTTTTT.

The CDR3 DNA reads as TGTGCCAGCAGCTCAACAGGGTCCGGGAGTGAAGCTTTCTTT. Its translation is CASSSTGSGSEAFF. The chain couples TRBV12-3 or TRBV12-4 to TRBJ1-1, with D possibly matching TRBD1 (6 bases). CDR3 length equals 14 residues. The V end lost 6 bases, the J end lost 7 bases, and 18 bases lay between the germline ends.

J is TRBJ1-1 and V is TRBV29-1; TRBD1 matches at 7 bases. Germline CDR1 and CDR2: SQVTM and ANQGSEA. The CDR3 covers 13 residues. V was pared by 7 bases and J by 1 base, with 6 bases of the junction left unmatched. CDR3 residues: CSARGQTNTEAFF. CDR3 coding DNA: TGCAGCGCCAGGGGACAGACGAACACTGAAGCTTTCTTT.

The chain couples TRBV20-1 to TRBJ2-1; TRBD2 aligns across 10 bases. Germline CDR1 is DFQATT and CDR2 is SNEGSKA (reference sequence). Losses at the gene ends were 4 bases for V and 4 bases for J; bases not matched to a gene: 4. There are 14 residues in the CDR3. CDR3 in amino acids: CSATSGGVYNEQFF. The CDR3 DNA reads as TGCAGTGCTACTAGCGGGGGAGTTTACAATGAGCAGTTCTTC.

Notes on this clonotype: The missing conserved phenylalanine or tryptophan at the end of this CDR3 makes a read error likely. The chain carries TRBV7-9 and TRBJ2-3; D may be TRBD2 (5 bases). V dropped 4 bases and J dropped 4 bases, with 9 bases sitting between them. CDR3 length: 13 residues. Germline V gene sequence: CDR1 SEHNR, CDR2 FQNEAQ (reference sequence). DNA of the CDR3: TGTGCCAGCAGCTCTCTACTAGCAGATACGCAGTATTCT. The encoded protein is CASSSLLADTQYS.

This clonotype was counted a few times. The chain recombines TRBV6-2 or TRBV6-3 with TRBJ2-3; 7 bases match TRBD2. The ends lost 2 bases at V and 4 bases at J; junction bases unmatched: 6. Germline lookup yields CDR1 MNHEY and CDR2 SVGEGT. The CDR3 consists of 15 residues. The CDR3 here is CASSYVGGPPDTQYF. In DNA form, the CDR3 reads TGTGCCAGCAGTTACGTGGGAGGGCCGCCAGATACGCAGTATTTT.

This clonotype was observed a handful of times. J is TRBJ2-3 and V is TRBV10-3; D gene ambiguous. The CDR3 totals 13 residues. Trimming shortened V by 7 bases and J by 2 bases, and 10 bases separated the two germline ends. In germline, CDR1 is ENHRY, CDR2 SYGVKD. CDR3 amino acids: CAIKWTNTDTQYF. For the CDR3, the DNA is TGTGCCATCAAATGGACCAACACAGATACGCAGTATTTT.

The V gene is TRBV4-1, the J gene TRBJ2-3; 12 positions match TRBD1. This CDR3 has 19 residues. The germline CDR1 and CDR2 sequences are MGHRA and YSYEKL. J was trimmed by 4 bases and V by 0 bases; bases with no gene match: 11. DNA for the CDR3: TGCGCCAGCAGCCAAGATCGGTCCCTGGGACAGGGGGCAGCAGATACGCAGTATTTT. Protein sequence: CASSQDRSLGQGAADTQYF.